The 27 T cell receptor beta chains listed next were all sequenced from one sample in a study of cytomegalovirus exposure and HLA in healthy donors. The study ran its PCR with 60 Vbeta and 13 Jbeta primers. Here immunoSEQ multiplex PCR was the method, and the copy in TCRdb shows in-frame clones only, minus some. The sample has around 67,000 clones, roughly four fifths seen once. What was sequenced was PBMCs. These receptors were taken from a woman aged 25 to 39 in good health and CMV-seropositive.

The J gene is TRBJ2-2, the V gene TRBV10-1, with 10 bases identical to TRBD2. Trimming took 3 bases from V and 5 from J; bases not matched to a gene: 9. The CDR3 spans 17 residues. Per the germline V gene, CDR1 is WNHNN and CDR2 is SYGVQD (reference sequence). The DNA for the CDR3 is TGCGCCAGCAGTGAAGGTCTAGCGGGAGTGGGAACCGGGGAGCTGTTTTTT. Translated, it gives CASSEGLAGVGTGELFF.

The chain uses TRBV6-1 and TRBJ2-7; TRBD2 agrees at 8 bases. With 4 bases clipped from V and 5 bases from J, the junction kept 10 bases outside the gene matches. From germline, CDR1 is MNHNS and CDR2 SASEGT. The CDR3 is made up of 15 amino acids. The CDR3 DNA is TGTGCCAGCAGTGTGAGTAGCGGGGCCCAGGACGAGCAGTACTTC. Protein: CASSVSSGAQDEQYF.

The V gene is TRBV6-1, the J gene TRBJ1-2; possibly TRBD1 for D (5 bases). The V end lost 2 bases, the J end lost 4 bases, and 8 bases lay between the germline ends. The CDR3 is 13 amino acids. CDR1 is MNHNS, CDR2 SASEGT, per germline. CDR3 loop: CASSEWTSYGYTF. CDR3 nucleotide sequence: TGTGCCAGCAGTGAATGGACATCCTATGGCTACACCTTC.

The chain recombines TRBV6-1 with TRBJ2-2, with D perhaps matching TRBD1 (5 bases). V lost 7 bases, J lost 6 bases, and 15 bases lay in between. Germline assignment: CDR1 MNHNS and CDR2 SASEGT. This CDR3 has 14 residues. CDR3 DNA sequence: TGTGCCAGCACCTCCAGTACAGGTTCCGGGGAGCTGTTTTTT. Translated: CASTSSTGSGELFF.

The rearrangement joins TRBV5-4 to TRBJ2-1; 9 bases match TRBD2. The CDR3 loop spans 18 amino acids. The J segment lost 3 bases and the V segment lost 5 bases, leaving 15 bases of the junction unmatched. The germline V gene has CDR1 SGHNT and CDR2 YYREEE (reference sequence). The CDR3, as DNA: TGTGCCAGCAGACCTGATACTAGCGGGCCTTCCATCTACAATGAGCAGTTCTTC. It codes for CASRPDTSGPSIYNEQFF.

The chain has TRBV2 and TRBJ1-2; maybe TRBD1 (5 bases). Trimming took 5 bases from V and 0 from J, leaving 13 bases between them. Germline V gives CDR1 SNHLY, CDR2 FYNNEI. The CDR3 sequence is 15 residues long. CDR3 region: CASSHDRPANYGYTF. CDR3 nucleotides: TGTGCCAGCAGTCACGACAGACCCGCTAACTATGGCTACACCTTC.

The chain joins TRBV7-9 to TRBJ2-2; 7 bases align to TRBD1. This CDR3 contains 15 residues. The V segment lost 1 base and the J segment 6 bases; nucleotides outside the gene matches: 5. Looked up from germline, CDR1 is SEHNR and CDR2 is FQNEAQ (reference sequence). In nucleotides, the CDR3 is TGTGCCAGCAGCTTAGTGACAGGGATTGCCGGGGAGCTGTTTTTT. It is translated as CASSLVTGIAGELFF.

This clone was picked up a small number of times. This chain uses TRBV6-6 with TRBJ2-5; a weak D match, TRBD1 (6 bases). Trimming pared 6 bases from V and 4 bases from J, leaving 18 bases between. Germline V CDR1 and CDR2: MNHNY, SVGAGI (reference sequence). The CDR3 extends over 15 amino acids. The CDR3 is CASSPLRAQGETQYF. CDR3 in DNA: TGTGCCAGCAGCCCGCTACGCGCACAGGGAGAGACCCAGTACTTC.

V is TRBV5-5 and J is TRBJ1-2; 7 nucleotides match TRBD1. There are 12 residues in the CDR3. CDR1 is SGHKS and CDR2 is YYEKEE in the germline V gene (reference sequence). The trim removed 1 base at V and 8 bases at J, leaving 2 bases unmatched. CDR3 sequence reads: CASSLIGGGYTF. The CDR3 DNA reads as TGTGCCAGCAGCTTGATAGGGGGCGGCTACACCTTC.

This clone was seen only a few times. This rearrangement joins TRBV4-1 to TRBJ2-3; 9 nucleotides align to TRBD1. There are 16 residues in the CDR3. Germline CDR1 reads MGHRA; CDR2 reads YSYEKL. Trimming cost V 3 bases and J 2 bases; bases outside gene matches: 6. DNA of the CDR3: TGCGCCAGCAGCCAGGGCGGACAGGGGATCACAGATACGCAGTATTTT. Protein: CASSQGGQGITDTQYF.

DNA for the CDR3: TGTGCCAGCAGCCCAGGACTAGCGGGAGCAGATACGCAGTATTTT. Translation: CASSPGLAGADTQYF. The rearrangement uses TRBV7-9 and TRBJ2-3, with 13 nucleotides matching TRBD2. Trimming cost V 5 bases and J 4 bases; bases outside gene matches: 3. Germline loops: CDR1 SEHNR, CDR2 FQNEAQ (reference sequence). The CDR3 loop spans 15 amino acids.

The chain links TRBV7-9 to TRBJ2-1; 7 bases map to TRBD2. From germline, CDR1 is SEHNR and CDR2 FQNEAQ (reference sequence). The CDR3 consists of 14 residues. The CDR3 loop reads CALTLGGGYNEQFF. In DNA form, the CDR3 reads TGTGCTCTCACTCTCGGCGGGGGTTACAATGAGCAGTTCTTC.

The CDR3 here is CASRSGNTEAFF. CDR3 DNA: TGTGCTAGTAGGTCGGGGAACACTGAAGCTTTCTTT. V usage is TRBV12-5 and J usage is TRBJ1-1; the D is unclear. CDR1 LGHNT and CDR2 FRNRAP come from the germline V gene. The CDR3 spans 12 residues. V was clipped by 8 bases and J by 1 base, with 8 bases between them.

V is TRBV28 and J is TRBJ2-7, with a possible D match to TRBD2 (5 bases). Germline CDR1 is MDHEN and CDR2 is SYDVKM. The CDR3 is made up of 15 amino acids. Between the trimmed V and J ends, which lost 5 bases and 0 bases, there was a span of 14 bases. The CDR3, as DNA: TGTGCCAGCAGTAACCGGGGTAGGAGCTCCTACGAGCAGTACTTC. Translating gives CASSNRGRSSYEQYF.

The V call is TRBV7-2, the J call TRBJ2-1; 7 nucleotides line up with TRBD2. The CDR3 has 14 residues. CDR1 and CDR2 (germline): SGHTA, FQGNSA. The junction had 12 bases not matched to a gene; V was cut back by 6 bases and J by 10 bases. The CDR3 DNA is TGTGCCAGCAGTCGTCACGGGGGAGGGTACGAGCAGTTCTTC. This translates into CASSRHGGGYEQFF.

This clone was seen just once. This chain joins TRBV11-3 and TRBJ2-2; no firm D call. Trimming removed 0 bases from V and 7 bases from J, with 6 bases in between. CDR3 length: 13 residues. CDR1 SGHNT and CDR2 YENEEA come from the germline V gene. The CDR3, as DNA: TGTGCCAGCAGCTTAGATCGCGGCGGGGAGCTGTTTTTT. This gives the protein CASSLDRGGELFF.

The chain joins TRBV30 to TRBJ2-3, with TRBD2 matching over 7 bases. V was pared by 1 base and J by 2 bases, with 6 bases of the junction left unmatched. CDR1 is GTSNPN, CDR2 SVGIG, per germline (reference sequence). The CDR3 covers 15 residues. CDR3: CAWSEGLADTDTQYF. In nucleotides, the CDR3 is TGTGCCTGGAGTGAGGGTCTAGCGGACACAGATACGCAGTATTTT.

This clone has only one observation. The chain employs TRBV2 and TRBJ2-5, with 7 bases that match TRBD1. The CDR3 contains 15 residues. With V trimmed by 2 bases and J by 5 bases, 8 bases remained unmatched. The V gene's germline CDR1 is SNHLY and CDR2 FYNNEI. CDR3 coding DNA: TGTGCCAGCAGTGAACCACGACAGGGTTCGGAGACCCAGTACTTC. This encodes CASSEPRQGSETQYF.

The CDR3 sequence: CASSSLQGVLSYEQYF. Here the CDR3 DNA reads TGTGCCAGCAGTTCGTTACAGGGGGTGCTCTCCTACGAGCAGTACTTC. The V gene is TRBV27, the J gene TRBJ2-7, with 8 positions matching TRBD1. The CDR3 extends over 16 amino acids. The trim removed 4 bases at V and 0 bases at J, leaving 8 bases unmatched. Germline V CDR1 and CDR2: MNHEY, SMNVEV (reference sequence).

A few counts support this clone. The chain has TRBV11-2 and TRBJ2-1; D remains ambiguous. Trimming took 0 bases from V and 7 from J, leaving 7 bases between them. Germline V gene data show CDR1 as SGHAT and CDR2 as FQNNGV. The CDR3 has 13 amino acids. CDR3 in DNA: TGTGCCAGCAGCTTAGATATAATGAATGAGCAGTTCTTC. Encoded protein: CASSLDIMNEQFF.

In this sample, this clone turned up once. This chain's CDR3 is CSAGQGGEQYF. The CDR3 coding sequence is TGCAGCGCCGGACAGGGGGGCGAGCAGTACTTC. V is TRBV29-1 and J is TRBJ2-5, with TRBD1 identical over 10 bases. The J call may be in error: the DNA end matches TRBJ2-7 better. CDR1 and CDR2 from the germline V gene are SQVTM and ANQGSEA. The CDR3 has 11 residues.

This clone was counted between two and nine times. V is TRBV7-2 and J is TRBJ2-2; 10 bases are a match to TRBD2. Germline V gene sequence: CDR1 SGHTA, CDR2 FQGNSA. This CDR3 is built from 15 residues. V shed 5 bases, J shed 1 base, and the junction held 1 base outside the gene matches. CDR3 nucleotide sequence: TGTGCCAGCAGCCGGACTAGCGGGAACACCGGGGAGCTGTTTTTT. Protein product: CASSRTSGNTGELFF.

J is TRBJ2-7 and V is TRBV29-1; 13 bases map to TRBD2. Germline V CDR1 and CDR2: SQVTM, ANQGSEA. The CDR3 is 14 residues long. Unmatched junction bases numbered 3, after V lost 4 bases and J lost 3 bases. The CDR3 region is CSVGLAGGGYEQYF. In nucleotides, the CDR3 is TGCAGCGTTGGACTAGCGGGAGGAGGCTACGAGCAGTACTTC.

The rearrangement links TRBV10-2 to TRBJ2-2; 14 bases are shared with TRBD2. The CDR3 spans 19 residues. In germline, CDR1 is WSHSY, CDR2 SAAADI. Trimming at V came to 4 bases and at J to 5 bases, leaving 12 bases not matched to a gene. CDR3 in DNA: TGCGCCAGCAGTGGGTTACCGGGACTAGCGGGAGCGCGGACCGGGGAGCTGTTTTTT. Protein product: CASSGLPGLAGARTGELFF.

This clone was counted only a few times. The chain combines TRBV4-3 with TRBJ2-7, with 11 bases matching TRBD1. The CDR3 has 15 residues. Per germline, CDR1 LGHNA and CDR2 YSLEER. V was pared by 5 bases and J by 3 bases, with 6 bases of the junction left unmatched. CDR3 sequence: CASSYGTGGDYEQYF. The CDR3 region has the DNA TGCGCCAGCAGCTACGGGACAGGGGGAGACTACGAGCAGTACTTC.

DNA for the CDR3: TGTGCCAGCAGCGTCACTAGCGGTTCCTCCTACAATGAGCAGTTCTTC. Protein sequence: CASSVTSGSSYNEQFF. The chain recombines TRBV13 with TRBJ2-1; the match to TRBD2 covers 8 bases. CDR1 PRHDT and CDR2 FYEKMQ come from the germline V gene (reference sequence). J was trimmed by 0 bases and V by 5 bases; bases with no gene match: 6. The CDR3 totals 16 residues.

This chain joins TRBV19 and TRBJ1-4, with D possibly being TRBD1 (6 bases). V was clipped by 6 bases and J by 3 bases, with 17 bases between them. The CDR3 runs 16 residues. The germline V gene encodes CDR1 LNHDA and CDR2 SQIVND (reference sequence). The CDR3 coding sequence is TGTGCCAGTAGCGCTCTTGGACAGACGGCTAATGAAAAACTGTTTTTT. Translating it yields CASSALGQTANEKLFF.